Described below is a single T cell receptor (beta chain) sequence and its context. The antigen remains unidentified. Clones were sequenced by immunoSEQ multiplex PCR, and TCRdb holds only the in-frame ones, with some missing. This table holds about 140,000 clones, more than 80% found once. Germline CDR1 and CDR2: SNHLY and FYNNEI. Trimming removed 7 bases at V and 4 bases at J, with 20 bases between. The CDR3 is 15 residues long. The sample originates from a study of T cell responses to AZD1222 COVID-19 vaccine. Study background: Investigators merged groups given second doses at roughly 4 or roughly 12 weeks.

Study observations and caveats: Two AZD1222 doses significantly raised spike-specific TCR breadth and depth over controls.

The chain employs TRBV2 and TRBJ2-7; D is possibly TRBD1 or TRBD2 (7 bases each). The clonotype was recovered from an adult in good health. This sample comprised peripheral blood, obtained on day 0 of AZD1222 vaccination. In DNA, the CDR3 is TGTGCCAGCATGAGGGGGCGGGAGACCTCATACGAGCAGTACTTC. As protein: CASMRGRETSYEQYF.